The rows below give T cell receptor beta chains drawn from one sample of a study of beta chain features in type 1 diabetes. Profiled with immunoSEQ multiplex PCR; TCRdb holds only in-frame clones, not every one. The sample includes 120,000 to 150,000 clones, about 7% of them seen just once. Sequencing was carried out using central memory CD4+ T cells from blood. Source of these receptors: a woman under 40 in good health. Each CDR3 is given with its conserved first and last residue. The D gene is left open where the match is weak. Only part of the rows carry a size: once, few, many, or a class if the clone is expanded.

V: TRBV18; D: .; size: many; J: TRBJ2-1; DNA: TGTGCCAGCTCACCACCAGTGACAGGCCTAATGAGGGACAATGAGCAGTTCTTC; CDR3: CASSPPVTGLMRDNEQFF
V: TRBV13; D: .; size: many; J: TRBJ2-4; DNA: TGTGCCAGCAGCATACGACAGGCTCTAAACATTCAGTACTTC; CDR3: CASSIRQALNIQYF
V: TRBV11-2; D: .; size: many; J: TRBJ2-5; DNA: TGTGCCAGCAGCGCCCAACAGGTCCCCCAAGAGACCCAGTACTTC; CDR3: CASSAQQVPQETQYF
V: TRBV7-2; D: TRBD2; size: few; J: TRBJ2-1; DNA: TGTGCCAGCAGCGTGGGACTAGCTGGAAGTGAGCAGTTCTTC; CDR3: CASSVGLAGSEQFF
V: TRBV7-2; D: TRBD1; size: .; J: TRBJ1-2; DNA: TGTGCCAGCAGCTTAGGGGGGACAGCAGGCCGCTATGGCTACACCTTC; CDR3: CASSLGGTAGRYGYTF
V: TRBV7-3; D: .; size: .; J: TRBJ2-1; DNA: TGTGCCAGCAGCACCGGGAGAACTATTATAAATGAGCAGTTCTTC; CDR3: CASSTGRTIINEQFF
V: TRBV7-2; D: TRBD2; size: many; J: TRBJ2-3; DNA: TGTGCCAGCAGCTTGAATAGCGGGAGCACAGATACGCAGTATTTT; CDR3: CASSLNSGSTDTQYF
V: TRBV18; D: TRBD1; size: .; J: TRBJ2-7; DNA: TGTGCCAGCTCACCACGACAGGGGGCAACCTACGAGCAGTACTTC; CDR3: CASSPRQGATYEQYF
V: TRBV21-1; D: .; size: few; J: TRBJ1-1; DNA: TGTGCCAGCAGCAAAAAGACAGGGAGTTATACTGAAGCTTTCTTT; CDR3: CASSKKTGSYTEAFF
V: TRBV28; D: .; size: .; J: TRBJ1-2; DNA: TGTGCCAGCCGGCCAGGAATTAACTATGGCTACACCTTC; CDR3: CASRPGINYGYTF
V: TRBV4-3; D: TRBD2; size: many; J: TRBJ2-1; DNA: TGCGCCAGCAGCTTTGCCCGGGGGGGTGAGCAGTTCTTC; CDR3: CASSFARGGEQFF
V: TRBV5-1; D: .; size: few; J: TRBJ1-4; DNA: TGCGCCAGCAGCTTGTCACAGGAGGGGGAAAAACTGTTTTTT; CDR3: CASSLSQEGEKLFF
V: TRBV11-2; D: .; size: .; J: TRBJ1-3; DNA: TGTGCCAGCAGCTTAGATCTCCGGAACACCATATATTTT; CDR3: CASSLDLRNTIYF
V: TRBV30; D: TRBD1; size: .; J: TRBJ2-7; DNA: TGTGCCTGGAGTGCCAGACAGGGGAATCACTACGAGCAGTACTTC; CDR3: CAWSARQGNHYEQYF
V: TRBV28; D: TRBD1; size: many; J: TRBJ2-5; DNA: TGTGCCAGCAGTGGACAGGGGGCCGGTGAGACCCAGTACTTC; CDR3: CASSGQGAGETQYF
V: TRBV4-1; D: TRBD1; size: few; J: TRBJ2-5; DNA: TGCGCCAGCAGCCAAGAAAACAGGGGCGGGGAGACCCAGTACTTC; CDR3: CASSQENRGGETQYF
V: TRBV15; D: TRBD1; size: .; J: TRBJ1-5; DNA: TGTGCCACCAGCAGAGACGGGCAGGGGGGCCAGCCCCAGCATTTT; CDR3: CATSRDGQGGQPQHF
V: TRBV29-1; D: TRBD1; size: .; J: TRBJ2-6; DNA: TGCAGCGTTGCCGCTCTACAGGGGTTTGGGGCCAACGTCCTGACTTTC; CDR3: CSVAALQGFGANVLTF
V: TRBV7-8; D: .; size: .; J: TRBJ1-4; DNA: TGTGCCAGCAGCCCGGGACTGATTAATGAAAAACTGTTTTTT; CDR3: CASSPGLINEKLFF
V: TRBV5-1; D: TRBD2; size: .; J: TRBJ2-1; DNA: TGCGCCAGCAGCTTGGCCCCCCCCGGGACTAGCGGGTCCAATGAGCAGTTCTTC; CDR3: CASSLAPPGTSGSNEQFF
V: TRBV5-8; D: .; size: few; J: TRBJ2-3; DNA: TGTGCCAGCGGTCCCGGGACTTCCTCTAGCACAGATACGCAGTATTTT; CDR3: CASGPGTSSSTDTQYF
V: TRBV7-2; D: TRBD2; size: .; J: TRBJ2-7; DNA: TGTGCCAGCAGACCGACTAGCGCGAGCTCCTACGAGCAGTACTTC; CDR3: CASRPTSASSYEQYF
V: TRBV7-6; D: TRBD1; size: .; J: TRBJ2-1; DNA: TGTGCCAGCAGCTTAGATCAGACAGGGTCCCAGTTCTTC; CDR3: CASSLDQTGSQFF